A selection of T cell receptor beta chains follows, all from one sample in a study of T cells in Graves' hyperthyroidism and ophthalmopathy. TCRdb re-called the multiplex PCR reads with MiXCR, one entry per CDR3 protein. This sample has approximately 620,000 distinct CDR3 sequences, with more than 11% found just once. Source material: blood. The receptor set was obtained from a woman younger than 45 with Graves' hyperthyroidism that later progressed to Graves' ophthalmopathy. Each CDR3 is given with its conserved first and last residue. The order of the fields is V gene, clone size, J gene, D gene, CDR3 DNA, CDR3 protein. A D gene is named only where the DNA matches it firmly. Clone size is shown for a subset of rows, as once, few, many or a class of expanded clone.

TRBV28	many	TRBJ2-4	-	TGTGCCAGCAGTCCCGGTGGCAAAAACATTCAGTACTTC	CASSPGGKNIQYF
TRBV5-1	many	TRBJ2-1	TRBD1	TGCGCCAGCAGCTCCGAGGACAGGACCCCCAATGAGCAGTTCTTC	CASSSEDRTPNEQFF
TRBV6-5	few	TRBJ1-3	-	TGTGCCAGCAGTTACTCGGGACACCCCTCTGGAAACACCATATATTTT	CASSYSGHPSGNTIYF
TRBV4-1	-	TRBJ1-5	TRBD1	TGCGCCAGCAGCCACCCGGACAGGGAGTCTCAGCCCCAGCATTTT	CASSHPDRESQPQHF
TRBV3-1	many	TRBJ2-6	-	TGTGCCAGCAGCCCAGGGCCGGAGCGCCCCTCTGGGGCCAACGTCCTGACTTTC	CASSPGPERPSGANVLTF
TRBV5-6	few	TRBJ2-7	-	TGTGCCAGCAGCTTGGACGGGACTCACGAGCAGTACTTC	CASSLDGTHEQYF
TRBV19	-	TRBJ1-3	-	TGTGCCAGTAGTACCCCCTTGGCTGAGAGCTCTGGAAACACCATATATTTT	CASSTPLAESSGNTIYF
TRBV10-3	many	TRBJ2-1	-	TGTGCCATCAGTGAGGTCACAGGCTACAATGAGCAGTTCTTC	CAISEVTGYNEQFF
TRBV5-1	many	TRBJ2-5	TRBD1	TGTTCGACCCGGACAGGGGAGACCCAGTACTTC	CSTRTGETQYF
TRBV10-3	many	TRBJ2-7	-	TGTGCCATCAGCCGTACAGGGCCCAGCTCCTACGAGCAGTACTTC	CAISRTGPSSYEQYF
TRBV20-1	many	TRBJ2-3	-	TGCAGTGCTAGAGATGGGAACACAGATACGCAGTATTTT	CSARDGNTDTQYF
TRBV27	many	TRBJ2-6	-	TGTGCCAGCAGTTTATGGGGCTCTGGGGCCAACGTCCTGACTTTC	CASSLWGSGANVLTF
TRBV15	-	TRBJ2-1	-	TGTGCCACCAGCGGTGACGGCGAGCAGTTCTTC	CATSGDGEQFF
TRBV20-1	many	TRBJ1-1	TRBD1	TGCAGTGCTAGAGTCCGGCCTATATGGGACAGGGACACTGAAGCTTTCTTT	CSARVRPIWDRDTEAFF
TRBV6-1	-	TRBJ2-1	TRBD2	TGTGCCAGCAGTGAAATGGGTAGCGGGAGGAATGAGCAGTTCTTC	CASSEMGSGRNEQFF
TRBV4-2	many	TRBJ2-2	TRBD2	TGTGCCAGCAGCCCGGGGGGGCAGGGGAACACCGGGGAGCTGTTTTTT	CASSPGGQGNTGELFF
TRBV6-4	few	TRBJ2-2	-	TGTGCCAGCAGTGCCGAGGAGACGAACACCGGGGAGCTGTTTTTT	CASSAEETNTGELFF